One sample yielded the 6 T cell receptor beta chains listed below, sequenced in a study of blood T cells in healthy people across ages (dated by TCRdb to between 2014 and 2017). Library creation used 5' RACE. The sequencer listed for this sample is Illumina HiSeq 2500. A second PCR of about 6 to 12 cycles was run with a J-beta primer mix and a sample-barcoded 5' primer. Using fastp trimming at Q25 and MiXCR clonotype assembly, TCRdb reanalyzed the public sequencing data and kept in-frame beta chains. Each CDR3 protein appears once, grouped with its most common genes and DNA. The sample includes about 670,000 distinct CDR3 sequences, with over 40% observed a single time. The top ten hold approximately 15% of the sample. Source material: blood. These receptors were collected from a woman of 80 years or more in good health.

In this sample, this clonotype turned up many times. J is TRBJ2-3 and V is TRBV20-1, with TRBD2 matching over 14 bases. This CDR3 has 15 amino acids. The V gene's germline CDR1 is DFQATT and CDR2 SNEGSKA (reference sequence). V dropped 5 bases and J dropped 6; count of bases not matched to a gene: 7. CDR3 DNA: TGCAGTGCTCTCCCGACTAGCGGGAGGGCGGATACGCAGTATTTT. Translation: CSALPTSGRADTQYF.

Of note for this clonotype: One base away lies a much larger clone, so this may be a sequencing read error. The CDR3 spells CASSQLSHGQFF. CDR3 bases: TGTGCCAGCAGCCAATTGAGCCATGGGCAGTTCTTC. The chain recombines TRBV3-1 with TRBJ2-1, with no clear D. Germline CDR1 and CDR2: LGHDT and YNNKEL (reference sequence). V was pared by 2 bases and J by 12 bases, with 11 bases between. The CDR3 contains 12 residues.

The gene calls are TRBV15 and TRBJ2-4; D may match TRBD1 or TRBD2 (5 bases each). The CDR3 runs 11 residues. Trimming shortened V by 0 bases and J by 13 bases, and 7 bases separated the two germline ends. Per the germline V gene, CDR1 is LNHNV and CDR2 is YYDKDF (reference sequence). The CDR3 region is CATSREGEQYF. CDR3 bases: TGTGCCACCAGCAGAGAGGGGGAGCAGTACTTC.

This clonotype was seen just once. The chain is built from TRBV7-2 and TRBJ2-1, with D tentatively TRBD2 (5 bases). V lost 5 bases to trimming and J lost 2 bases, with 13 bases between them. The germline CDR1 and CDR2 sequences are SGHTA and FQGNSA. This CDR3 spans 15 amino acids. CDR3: CASSAVPGAYNEQFF. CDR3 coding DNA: TGTGCCAGCAGCGCAGTTCCCGGGGCCTACAATGAGCAGTTCTTC.

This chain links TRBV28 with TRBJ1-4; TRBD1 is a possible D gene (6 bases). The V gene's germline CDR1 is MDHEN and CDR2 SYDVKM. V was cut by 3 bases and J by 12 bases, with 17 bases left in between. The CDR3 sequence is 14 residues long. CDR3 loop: CASSLGGRSRELFF. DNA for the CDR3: TGTGCCAGCAGTTTGGGGGGGCGTTCGAGGGAACTGTTTTTT.

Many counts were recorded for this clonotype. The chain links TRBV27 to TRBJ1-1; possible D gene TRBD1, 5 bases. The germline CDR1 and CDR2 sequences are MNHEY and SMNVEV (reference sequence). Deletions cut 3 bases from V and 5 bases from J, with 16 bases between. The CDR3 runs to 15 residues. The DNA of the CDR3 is TGTGCCAGCAGTTTCTGGCTGGGGGGGGGGACTGAAGCTTTCTTT. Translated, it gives CASSFWLGGGTEAFF.